The entry below gives a single TCR beta chain sequence along with its context. Its antigen remains unknown. CDR1 DFQATT and CDR2 SNEGSKA come from the germline V gene (reference sequence). With 0 bases clipped from V and 4 bases from J, the junction kept 17 bases outside the gene matches. The CDR3 consists of 18 residues. Preparation of the TCRbeta library used unique molecular identifiers. Each CDR3 protein gets one entry after TCRdb re-called the PCR reads with MiXCR. The repertoire has about 580,000 distinct CDR3 sequences, more than 20% of them found once; the top ten carry roughly 14%. The sample belongs to a study of T-cell reconstitution after alpha-beta-depleted transplantation in children. Study results and caveats: Several hundred graft clones that had expanded were reportedly the source of alpha-beta T cells about two months after transplant. Surviving thymic progenitors and recipient T cells were the source of high TCRbeta diversity at day 60 in some patients.

The input for sequencing was PBMCs, mostly from graft donor cells, taken 360 days after TCRalphabeta/CD19-depleted stem cell transplant. The chain couples TRBV20-1 to TRBJ2-5; 7 nucleotides line up with TRBD2. The receptor's source is a boy under three years old who had a stem cell transplant for acute myeloid leukemia, so the T cells may come from the graft donor. CDR3 sequence (DNA): TGCAGTGCTAGAGACCCCGCCCGGGGAGGGCCGCGAGGAGAGACCCAGTACTTC. Protein sequence: CSARDPARGGPRGETQYF.